A single sample is the source of the 7 T cell receptor beta chains below, sequenced in a study of control samples from healthy donors and cancer patients. Sequencing was performed with immunoSEQ multiplex PCR; in TCRdb, only in-frame clones are kept and a portion is missing. The table has about 110,000 clones, approximately 91% seen once; the top ten hold around 7.6%. Source material: blood. Source of these receptors: a woman under 30 in good health.

The V and J genes are TRBV7-2 and TRBJ1-6, with D tentatively TRBD1 (5 bases). The length of the CDR3 is 13 residues. V lost 5 bases to trimming and J lost 9 bases, with 11 bases between them. Per the germline V gene, CDR1 is SGHTA and CDR2 is FQGNSA. CDR3 DNA sequence: TGTGCCAGCAGCCACTCAGGGAGTTCACCCCTCCACTTT. Translation: CASSHSGSSPLHF.

The V call is TRBV6-5, the J call TRBJ1-2; D possibly corresponds to TRBD1 (5 bases). The germline gives CDR1 MNHEY, CDR2 SVGAGI. The CDR3 sequence is 14 residues long. The germline V and J ends were trimmed by 7 bases and 7 bases, with 19 bases remaining between them. This chain's CDR3 is CASTRQTGLSGYTF. The CDR3 DNA reads TGTGCCAGCACGAGGCAAACAGGATTGAGTGGCTACACCTTC.

The gene calls are TRBV6-5 and TRBJ1-1, with unresolved D. The germline gives CDR1 MNHEY, CDR2 SVGAGI. V was shortened by 6 bases and J by 1 base, with 15 bases between the two germline ends. The CDR3 length is 15 residues. The CDR3 nucleotides are TGTGCCAGCAGGGCCGGAGGTTTCCCGAACACTGAAGCTTTCTTT. It encodes CASRAGGFPNTEAFF.

The chain links TRBV5-8 to TRBJ1-5; D might be TRBD1 (6 bases). The V and J ends lost 3 bases and 1 base respectively, with 11 bases between them. CDR1 and CDR2 (germline): SGHTS, YDEGEE. This CDR3 region has 15 residues. The CDR3 spells CASSYQGSSNQPQHF. CDR3 DNA: TGTGCCAGCAGCTACCAGGGGTCGAGCAATCAGCCCCAGCATTTT.

This clone was observed a few times. This rearrangement joins TRBV19 to TRBJ1-5; TRBD1 might be the D (5 bases). V was clipped by 4 bases and J by 2 bases, with 9 bases between them. Germline V gives CDR1 LNHDA, CDR2 SQIVND (reference sequence). The CDR3 sequence is 14 residues long. Here the CDR3 reads CASSTGQRNQPQHF. The CDR3 coding sequence is TGTGCCAGTAGTACAGGACAACGCAATCAGCCCCAGCATTTT.

This clone appeared a single time. The chain combines TRBV4-3 with TRBJ1-1; TRBD1 is a possible D gene (6 bases). The germline V and J ends were trimmed by 4 bases and 0 bases, with 18 bases remaining between them. CDR3 length: 17 amino acids. Germline CDR1 is LGHNA and CDR2 is YSLEER. CDR3 bases: TGCGCCAGCAGCCCCTTGGCCGGGGGGCTAATGAACACTGAAGCTTTCTTT. Translating it yields CASSPLAGGLMNTEAFF.

This chain links TRBV28 with TRBJ1-1, with a weak D call TRBD1 (6 bases). Germline V gene sequence: CDR1 MDHEN, CDR2 SYDVKM. V lost 3 bases and J lost 6, with 11 bases in between. The CDR3 totals 13 residues. CDR3 in amino acids: CASSFLQGSEAFF. CDR3 bases: TGTGCCAGCAGTTTCCTACAGGGATCTGAAGCTTTCTTT.